This T cell receptor beta chain emerged from a study of blood T cell repertoires in COVID-19. Study overall: From T cells, B-cell-depleted T cells, or PBMCs came the material, which was cDNA or gDNA.

Cohort assignment relied on participant-reported clinical history. Two negative PCRs, clearance, or symptom resolution were required of recovered Cohort 3 donors. CDR1 is MNHEY, CDR2 SVGAGI, per germline. The CDR3 has 16 amino acids. V lost 0 bases to trimming and J lost 4 bases, with 15 bases between them. The authors' processing: Nucleated cell counts were estimated from reference gene primer amplification. Method: immunoSEQ multiplex PCR; TCRdb's copy keeps in-frame clones and lacks some. For V, J and clone size, that table is used; D and trimming come from the DNA. The sample has roughly 300,000 clones, about 88% seen once.

Sequencing was performed on PBMCs or T cells enriched from blood (not recorded which). The chain combines TRBV6-5 with TRBJ1-2; D uncertain. The receptor's source is a young woman who had recovered from COVID-19. The CDR3 protein is CASSYSSDGKPYGYTF. In DNA, the CDR3 is TGTGCCAGCAGTTACTCGTCGGACGGGAAACCCTATGGCTACACCTTC.